Presented here are 26 T cell receptor beta chains from one specimen sequenced in a study of cytotoxic CD8 clonotypes in ibrutinib-treated CLL. The data were produced by immunoSEQ multiplex PCR, yet TCRdb's version contains in-frame clones alone and is incomplete. This table holds approximately 340,000 clones, approximately 67% found once. Sequencing used PBMCs, obtained after 36 months of ibrutinib treatment. The receptor source for this set is a human donor with chronic lymphocytic leukemia.

The V gene is TRBV7-9, the J gene TRBJ2-2; D gene unclear. Germline CDR1 and CDR2: SEHNR and FQNEAQ (reference sequence). The CDR3 is 17 residues long. V dropped 1 base and J dropped 3 bases, with 15 bases sitting between them. Written as DNA, the CDR3 is TGTGCCAGCAGCTTAGTTCACTTTTTGGGCGACACCGGGGAGCTGTTTTTT. Amino acid sequence: CASSLVHFLGDTGELFF.

V is TRBV11-2 and J is TRBJ2-1; D might be TRBD2 (5 bases). The germline V and J ends were trimmed by 5 bases and 8 bases, with 19 bases remaining between them. Germline-derived CDR1 and CDR2 are SGHAT and FQNNGV. This CDR3 is 15 amino acids long. CDR3 in DNA: TGTGCCAGCAGCGTATCTGTAGGACTGATGGATGAGCAGTTCTTC. Protein product: CASSVSVGLMDEQFF.

This sequence joins TRBV2 and TRBJ2-3, with D perhaps matching TRBD2 (7 bases). V gave up 7 bases and J gave up 2 bases, with 10 bases separating them. CDR1 is SNHLY, CDR2 FYNNEI, per germline. This CDR3 has 13 residues. CDR3 sequence reads: CASKGGVTDTQYF. In DNA, the CDR3 is TGTGCCAGCAAGGGGGGGGTCACAGATACGCAGTATTTT. The variable domain in full, with the rest retrieved from reference TRBV2 and TRBJ2-3, is EPEVTQTPSHQVTQMGQEVILRCVPISNHLYFYWYRQILGQKVEFLVSFYNNEISEKSEIFDDQFSVERPDGSNFTLKIRSTKLEDSAMYFCASKGGVTDTQYFGPGTRLTVL.

This chain connects TRBV4-3 to TRBJ2-1; 7 bases line up with TRBD1. CDR1 is LGHNA and CDR2 is YSLEER in the germline V gene. CDR3 length: 16 residues. The junction had 9 bases not matched to a gene; V was cut back by 0 bases and J by 7 bases. The CDR3 loop reads CASSQEDRVLENEQFF. CDR3 sequence (DNA): TGCGCCAGCAGCCAAGAAGACAGGGTGTTGGAGAATGAGCAGTTCTTC.

This clone was counted a few times. The CDR3 DNA reads as TGCGCCAGCAGCCCCTACTCTGCGGTGCGCAATTCACCCCTCCACTTT. Protein: CASSPYSAVRNSPLHF. The chain is built from TRBV4-1 and TRBJ1-6; D uncertain. V shed 4 bases and J shed 7 bases, with 17 bases lying between them. This CDR3 has 16 residues. The germline V gene encodes CDR1 MGHRA and CDR2 YSYEKL.

The count of this clone is one. This sequence joins TRBV9 and TRBJ2-3; 7 bases line up with TRBD1. The CDR3 extends over 14 amino acids. Germline values: CDR1 SGDLS, CDR2 YYNGEE. With V trimmed by 4 bases and J by 3 bases, 5 bases remained unmatched. The CDR3 DNA reads TGTGCCAGCAGCTCATACAGGGGAACAGATACGCAGTATTTT. As protein: CASSSYRGTDTQYF.

This clone was seen more than once but under ten times. The chain employs TRBV6-1 and TRBJ1-2; TRBD1 agrees at 9 bases. The germline CDR1 and CDR2 sequences are MNHNS and SASEGT. After removal of 3 bases from V and 6 bases from J, the junction contained 8 bases not matched to a gene. CDR3 size: 15 residues. The CDR3: CASSDPPTGGDGYTF. CDR3 nucleotide sequence: TGTGCCAGCAGTGACCCCCCCACAGGGGGCGATGGCTACACCTTC.

This sequence joins TRBV29-1 and TRBJ2-7; possibly TRBD1 or TRBD2 for D (6 bases each). The V gene lost 4 bases and the J gene lost 4 bases, with 14 bases spanning the gap. The CDR3 length is 13 residues. CDR1 and CDR2 (germline): SQVTM, ANQGSEA. The CDR3 DNA follows: TGCAGCGTTGGCGGGACATGGGGTTACGAGCAGTACTTC. Protein: CSVGGTWGYEQYF.

In this sample, this clone turned up a few times. The V gene is TRBV18, the J gene TRBJ1-5; D is perhaps TRBD1 (6 bases). The CDR3 runs 15 residues. The V end lost 3 bases, the J end lost 5 bases, and 14 bases lay between the germline ends. Germline V lookup: CDR1 KGHSH, CDR2 LQKENI. The CDR3 loop reads CASSPRGRSDQPQHF. CDR3 nucleotide sequence: TGTGCCAGCTCACCCCGGGGGCGGTCGGATCAGCCCCAGCATTTT. Full variable domain (missing parts from reference TRBV18 and TRBJ1-5): NAGVMQNPRHLVRRRGQEARLRCSPMKGHSHVYWYRQLPEEGLKFMVYLQKENIIDESGMPKERFSAEFPKEGPSILRIQQVVRGDSAAYFCASSPRGRSDQPQHFGDGTRLSIL.

V and J are TRBV6-1 and TRBJ1-1, with TRBD1 as a possible D gene (6 bases). Trimming removed 2 bases from V and 4 bases from J, with 14 bases in between. Germline values: CDR1 MNHNS, CDR2 SASEGT. This CDR3 has 15 amino acids. The CDR3 here is CASSESGDPSTEAFF. The CDR3 DNA sequence: TGTGCCAGCAGTGAATCAGGGGATCCGAGCACTGAAGCTTTCTTT.

This chain links TRBV15 with TRBJ1-1; a weak D match, TRBD1 (6 bases). The CDR3 sequence is 17 residues long. Germline CDR1 is LNHNV and CDR2 is YYDKDF (reference sequence). V was shortened by 3 bases and J by 1 base, with 18 bases between the two germline ends. CDR3 region: CATSSPWGAQRNTEAFF. As DNA, the CDR3 is TGTGCCACCAGCAGCCCGTGGGGGGCCCAACGGAACACTGAAGCTTTCTTT.

This clone has only one observation. This chain links TRBV19 with TRBJ2-6; 9 bases map to TRBD1. The CDR3 is 17 residues long. The V gene's germline CDR1 is LNHDA and CDR2 SQIVND (reference sequence). The junction had 6 bases not matched to a gene; V was cut back by 4 bases and J by 2 bases. For the CDR3, the DNA is TGTGCCAGTAGTAGACAGGGGGTGGTCCCTGGGGCCAACGTCCTGACTTTC. Translating it yields CASSRQGVVPGANVLTF.

This sequence joins TRBV14 and TRBJ2-6; TRBD1 is a possible D gene (5 bases). V was cut by 4 bases and J by 1 base, with 14 bases left in between. Looked up from germline, CDR1 is SGHDN and CDR2 is FVKESK. CDR3 size: 17 residues. DNA of the CDR3: TGTGCCAGCAGCCTAAGAACCAGGGTATCTGGGGCCAACGTCCTGACTTTC. Translating it yields CASSLRTRVSGANVLTF.

The chain links TRBV28 to TRBJ1-2, with 7 bases lining up with TRBD1. V shed 7 bases, J shed 6 bases, and the junction held 5 bases outside the gene matches. The CDR3 consists of 12 residues. Germline CDR1 is MDHEN and CDR2 is SYDVKM. The CDR3, as DNA: TGTGCCAGCACCACAGGGGCCCATGGCTACACCTTC. It specifies CASTTGAHGYTF.

The rearrangement joins TRBV6-1 to TRBJ1-1; possibly TRBD1 for D (5 bases). The CDR3 contains 14 residues. Germline V CDR1 and CDR2: MNHNS, SASEGT. Trimming stripped 1 base from V and 4 bases from J, with 10 bases between. CDR3 sequence (DNA): TGTGCCAGCAGTGAAGTGGGGGTGGGCACTGAAGCTTTCTTT. Protein: CASSEVGVGTEAFF.

The genes are TRBV5-6 and TRBJ2-7; 9 positions match TRBD2. The CDR3 is made up of 16 amino acids. V lost 4 bases, J lost 4 bases, and 12 bases stayed unmatched. CDR1 is SGHDT and CDR2 is YYEEEE in the germline V gene. The CDR3 loop is CASSNLGGSGRYEQYF. DNA of the CDR3: TGTGCCAGCAGCAACCTCGGGGGTAGCGGGAGATACGAGCAGTACTTC.

This clone occurred a few times. The chain couples TRBV10-2 to TRBJ1-2; 10 bases align to TRBD1. Germline CDR1 WSHSY, CDR2 SAAADI. The ends lost 2 bases at V and 4 bases at J; junction bases unmatched: 13. This CDR3 has 18 residues. The DNA of the CDR3 is TGCGCCAGCAGTGAGGTCGTGACAGGGGGCGCGACTGGCTATGGCTACACCTTC. Its translation is CASSEVVTGGATGYGYTF.

This clone occurred a few times. This sequence joins TRBV10-3 and TRBJ2-7; 8 bases align to TRBD2. The CDR3 extends over 15 amino acids. CDR1 and CDR2 from the germline V gene are ENHRY and SYGVKD. V lost 11 bases and J lost 1; bases outside the gene matches: 13. The chain's CDR3 is CASNPSSGSSYEQYF. CDR3 nucleotides: TGTGCCTCCAACCCCTCCAGCGGGAGTTCCTACGAGCAGTACTTC.

J is TRBJ2-7 and V is TRBV6-5; possible D gene TRBD2, 6 bases. Trimming cost V 0 bases and J 0 bases, with 9 bases left between them. In germline, CDR1 is MNHEY, CDR2 SVGAGI. The CDR3 consists of 15 residues. The DNA for the CDR3 is TGTGCCAGCAGTTACTCTTCGGGGGTCTCCTACGAGCAGTACTTC. Residues: CASSYSSGVSYEQYF.

CDR3 sequence: CASSRGQGAETQYF. DNA for the CDR3: TGCGCCAGCAGCCGGGGACAGGGGGCAGAGACCCAGTACTTC. The gene calls are TRBV4-1 and TRBJ2-5, with 12 bases matching TRBD1. Germline CDR1 is MGHRA and CDR2 is YSYEKL. The CDR3 has 14 amino acids. Germline trimming cut 4 bases from V and 4 bases from J; bases unmatched to any gene: 1.

This chain connects TRBV7-6 to TRBJ2-1; TRBD2 matches at 8 bases. Unmatched junction bases numbered 4, after V lost 4 bases and J lost 2 bases. The CDR3 is made up of 15 amino acids. CDR1 and CDR2 (germline): SGHVS, FNYEAQ. The CDR3 sequence: CASSSSAGAYNEQFF. The CDR3 DNA is TGTGCCAGCAGCTCCTCAGCGGGGGCCTACAATGAGCAGTTCTTC.

The V and J genes are TRBV11-3 and TRBJ2-3; a weak D match, TRBD1 (5 bases). Trimming left V 5 bases short and J 5 bases short, with 14 bases between. Looked up from germline, CDR1 is SGHNT and CDR2 is YENEEA. CDR3 length: 14 amino acids. The CDR3 DNA follows: TGTGCCAGCAGCCAGAGCAGGGTTGGAGATACGCAGTATTTT. Protein: CASSQSRVGDTQYF.

This clone has just a few counts. J is TRBJ2-7 and V is TRBV5-1; D gene uncertain. The CDR3 is 14 residues long. Deletions cut 0 bases from V and 6 bases from J, with 13 bases between. Germline V lookup: CDR1 SGHRS, CDR2 YFSETQ. The CDR3 loop is CASSLGPLTAEQYF. CDR3 DNA: TGCGCCAGCAGCTTGGGCCCCCTGACGGCCGAGCAGTACTTC.

This clone appeared a single time. CDR3 nucleotide sequence: TGTGCCAGCAGCTTAGACCTGGCGCCCCAGCATTTT. Protein: CASSLDLAPQHF. V usage is TRBV7-9 and J usage is TRBJ1-5; D is undetermined. V dropped 1 base and J dropped 9 bases, with 7 bases sitting between them. The germline V gene has CDR1 SEHNR and CDR2 FQNEAQ (reference sequence). The CDR3 runs 12 residues.

This chain links TRBV5-1 with TRBJ2-1; 7 bases align to TRBD1. With 0 bases clipped from V and 1 base from J, the junction kept 16 bases outside the gene matches. CDR1 is SGHRS, CDR2 YFSETQ, per germline. The CDR3 has 20 amino acids. The CDR3 DNA sequence: TGCGCCAGCAGCTTGGGGAGGACAGGAGCTAGAACTATTTCCTACAATGAGCAGTTCTTC. Translated: CASSLGRTGARTISYNEQFF.

The CDR3 coding sequence is TGTGCCAGCAGTTTATCGGGGGGCCGAGGCGGAGGCTACACCTTC. As protein: CASSLSGGRGGGYTF. J is TRBJ1-2 and V is TRBV27, with D possibly matching TRBD1 (6 bases). The CDR3 extends over 15 amino acids. The ends were cut back, 0 bases at V and 8 bases at J, with 16 bases in the middle. CDR1 is MNHEY, CDR2 SMNVEV, per germline (reference sequence).